This T cell receptor beta chain emerged from a study of blood T cell repertoires in COVID-19 (dated by TCRdb to about 2020). Study-wide context: Samples covering the acute and convalescent phases of COVID-19 were provided by collaborators in the United States, Italy and Spain. The material from the prospective study consisted of cDNA or gDNA derived from T cells, B-cell-depleted T cells, or PBMCs. Deeply sampled blood TCRbeta repertoires from subjects exposed to, actively infected with, or recovered from COVID-19 were included in the dataset. A freely available public database, intended as a resource for researchers studying the immune response to SARS-CoV-2, is where the repertoires were released. Samples were obtained from the ongoing ImmuneRACE study (first 160 participants) and from about 1,300 subjects provided by 6 global collaborators. A de-identified subject ID, COVID-19 status, age in years and sex were almost always included in the sample metadata. HLA class I and class II types, where available, came from metadata supplied by the sample provider rather than from assay-based typing.

Whole blood was collected in K2EDTA tubes by collaborating institutions according to the institutions' own protocols. For TCRbeta analysis, collaborators shipped samples in one of three forms: frozen whole blood, isolated PBMCs, or DNA extracted from either of those sample types. TCRbeta CDR3 regions were amplified from genomic DNA using the immunoSEQ Assay, a bias-controlled multiplex PCR. The original pipeline was this. Nucleated cell counts per sample were estimated from amplification of reference gene primers within the assay. To quantify the absolute abundance of each unique TCRbeta CDR3 rearrangement, sequence reads were collapsed and filtered. For each sample, productive Simpson clonality was calculated as the square root of Simpson's diversity index across productive rearrangements. Here the immuneACCESS table is served through TCRdb, limited to in-frame sequences with V and J called. Missing clones are a known gap in these copies; in checked studies unresolved V genes cover under half, and the rest lacks a known reason. V and J calls and clone size are copied from that table; D and trimming were computed from the DNA. The sample has 170,000 or so clones on record, roughly 86% of them singletons. The ten largest clones represent less than 3% of the sample.

V and J are truncated by 4 bases and 3 bases respectively, leaving an intervening sequence of 9 bases. CDR1 and CDR2 are read off the germline V gene (reference sequence) as LNHDA and SQIVND. CDR3 length: 14 amino acids, cysteine to phenylalanine. Solely the CDR3 DNA is kept, with 42 bases framed from the first base. On this clone itself: Its antigen has not been determined. No much larger clone exists at a distance of one base, and base qualities are not known.

Broader findings and caveats from the paper: The quantity of clinical and demographic metadata differed by source and by participant and was supplied without curation.

Sample: peripheral blood. This TCR was sampled from a man aged 40-49 years with active or convalescent COVID-19. The chain joins TRBV19 to TRBJ1-4; TRBD1 is a weak D gene call, 6 bases matching. The DNA sequence is given as TGTGCCAGTAGTAGAAGGACAGCTAATGAAAAACTGTTTTTT. This translates into CASSRRTANEKLFF.